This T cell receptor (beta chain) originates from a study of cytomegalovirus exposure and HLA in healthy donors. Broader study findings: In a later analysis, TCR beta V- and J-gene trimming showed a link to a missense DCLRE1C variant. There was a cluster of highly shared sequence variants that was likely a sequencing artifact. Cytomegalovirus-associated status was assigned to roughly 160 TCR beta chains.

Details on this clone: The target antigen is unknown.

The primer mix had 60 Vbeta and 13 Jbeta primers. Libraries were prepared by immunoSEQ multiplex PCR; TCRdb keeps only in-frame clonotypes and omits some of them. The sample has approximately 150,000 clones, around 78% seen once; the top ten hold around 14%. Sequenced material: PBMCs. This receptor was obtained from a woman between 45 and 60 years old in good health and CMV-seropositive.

CDR3 loop: CASSLWGGKDYGYTF. The CDR3 DNA sequence: TGCGCCAGCAGCTTGTGGGGGGGCAAGGACTATGGCTACACCTTC. The J gene is TRBJ1-2, the V gene TRBV5-1; tentative D call: TRBD1 (6 bases). Trimming stripped 1 base from V and 3 bases from J, with 13 bases between. The CDR3 has 15 amino acids. Looked up from germline, CDR1 is SGHRS and CDR2 is YFSETQ.